Following are 26 T cell receptor beta chains from one sample sequenced in a study of response to subunit inactivated influenza vaccine. TCRdb itself ran the RT-PCR reads through MiXCR, one entry per CDR3 protein. The profile covers roughly 540,000 distinct CDR3 sequences, with approximately 22% appearing a single time and approximately 2.9% taken by the ten largest. This sample also appeared in a second study, on T cells expressing NK-cell markers. That investigation notes: cDNA encoding TCR beta was synthesized via 5'RACE template switching incorporating UMIs.

Source: CD4+ T cells sorted from PBMCs, taken approximately 12 days after vaccination. All receptors derive from a man aged 50 to 59 who received an inactivated influenza vaccine.

CDR3 DNA: TGTGCCAGCTCACCACCAGTTACAGGGGTGGTTGAAAAACTGTTTTTT. Protein product: CASSPPVTGVVEKLFF. J is TRBJ1-4 and V is TRBV18; the match to TRBD1 covers 7 bases. The V gene's germline CDR1 is KGHSH and CDR2 LQKENI. V lost 0 bases, J lost 7 bases, and 8 bases stayed unmatched. CDR3 length: 16 amino acids.

The chain couples TRBV7-8 to TRBJ1-4, with D maybe TRBD1 (5 bases). Germline CDR1 is SGHVS and CDR2 is FQNEAQ. The ends were cut back, 6 bases at V and 1 base at J, with 15 bases in the middle. This CDR3 spans 16 amino acids. The CDR3 nucleotides are TGTGCCAGCAGACAAACGCGGGGCAGAACTAATGAAAAACTGTTTTTT. Its translation is CASRQTRGRTNEKLFF.

V gene TRBV7-9 combines with J gene TRBJ2-2, with D unresolved. The V end lost 6 bases, the J end lost 5 bases, and 10 bases lay between the germline ends. This CDR3 has 13 residues. CDR1 and CDR2 (germline): SEHNR, FQNEAQ (reference sequence). CDR3 DNA sequence: TGTGCCAGCAGACCCACAGAGACCGGGGAGCTGTTTTTT. This sequence encodes CASRPTETGELFF.

J is TRBJ2-6 and V is TRBV5-1; no clear D gene. This CDR3 comprises 17 residues. Germline V gives CDR1 SGHRS, CDR2 YFSETQ. The ends were cut back, 0 bases at V and 0 bases at J, with 10 bases in the middle. CDR3 sequence reads: CASSLGVLSSGANVLTF. The CDR3 DNA reads as TGCGCCAGCAGCTTGGGGGTCCTTAGCTCTGGGGCCAACGTCCTGACTTTC.

The chain is built from TRBV3-1 and TRBJ2-7; maybe TRBD1 (6 bases). Germline V gene lookup returns CDR1 LGHDT and CDR2 YNNKEL (reference sequence). V was cut by 4 bases and J by 3 bases, with 16 bases left in between. The CDR3 has 15 amino acids. CDR3 sequence (DNA): TGTGCCAGCAGCCTTGGGGGCGGAAGCCGCTACGAGCAGTACTTC. Its protein is CASSLGGGSRYEQYF.

This clonotype was found many times. V and J are TRBV5-6 and TRBJ1-1, with 9 bases matching TRBD1. This CDR3 contains 15 residues. Germline V gene lookup returns CDR1 SGHDT and CDR2 YYEEEE. Germline trimming cut 6 bases from V and 0 bases from J; bases unmatched to any gene: 6. CDR3 residues: CASTRGQGLNTEAFF. CDR3 nucleotides: TGTGCCAGCACCCGGGGACAGGGCCTGAACACTGAAGCTTTCTTT.

This chain's CDR3 is CASSSSYVRSEQYF. The CDR3 nucleotides are TGTGCCAGCAGCTCCAGTTATGTCCGGAGCGAGCAGTACTTC. The chain carries TRBV7-9 and TRBJ2-7; no clear D gene. Germline loops: CDR1 SEHNR, CDR2 FQNEAQ (reference sequence). Trimming removed 4 bases from V and 6 bases from J, with 16 bases in between. The CDR3 has 14 residues.

This clonotype was counted a few times. The V call is TRBV6-5, the J call TRBJ1-5, with TRBD1 as a possible D gene (5 bases). Germline loops: CDR1 MNHEY, CDR2 SVGAGI. V lost 0 bases to trimming and J lost 4 bases, with 10 bases between them. The CDR3 covers 15 residues. CDR3 loop: CASSYSPSGNQPQHF. CDR3 nucleotides: TGTGCCAGCAGTTACTCACCCTCAGGGAATCAGCCCCAGCATTTT.

This clonotype appeared a few times. The chain is built from TRBV6-2 or TRBV6-3 and TRBJ2-5; TRBD1 might be the D (6 bases). Germline V gives CDR1 MNHEY, CDR2 SVGEGT. The CDR3 sequence is 15 residues long. Trimming cost V 0 bases and J 5 bases, with 13 bases left between them. CDR3 sequence: CASSYSGQPWETQYF. In DNA form, the CDR3 reads TGTGCCAGCAGTTACTCTGGACAGCCGTGGGAGACCCAGTACTTC.

J is TRBJ1-1 and V is TRBV28, with D perhaps matching TRBD1 (5 bases). Germline V gene data show CDR1 as MDHEN and CDR2 as SYDVKM. V lost 2 bases and J 0 bases, leaving 13 bases between the germline ends. CDR3 length equals 16 residues. CDR3 bases: TGTGCCAGCAGTTTAGTCCAGGGCTTCATGAACACTGAAGCTTTCTTT. Protein: CASSLVQGFMNTEAFF.

The chain is built from TRBV27 and TRBJ1-5, with 9 bases fitting TRBD1. The CDR3 contains 15 residues. Germline CDR1 reads MNHEY; CDR2 reads SMNVEV (reference sequence). Losses at the gene ends were 5 bases for V and 7 bases for J; bases not matched to a gene: 9. The CDR3 region is CASSQQGAVGQPQHF. The DNA for the CDR3 is TGTGCCAGCAGTCAACAGGGGGCGGTGGGCCAGCCCCAGCATTTT.

This sequence joins TRBV20-1 and TRBJ2-2; 9 bases are shared with TRBD1. The germline CDR1 and CDR2 sequences are DFQATT and SNEGSKA (reference sequence). J gave up 1 base and V 1 base, and 10 bases lay outside the gene matches. This CDR3 has 18 residues. Here the CDR3 DNA reads TGCAGTGCTAGAGGGACAGGGGCCTTCACCTTGAACACCGGGGAGCTGTTTTTT. This translates into CSARGTGAFTLNTGELFF.

This chain joins TRBV6-2 or TRBV6-3 and TRBJ2-2; TRBD2 might be the D (7 bases). The CDR3 is made up of 15 amino acids. The germline V gene encodes CDR1 MNHEY and CDR2 SVGEGT. Trimming took off 6 bases at V and 7 bases at J, with 18 bases between the two ends. The CDR3 coding sequence is TGTGCCAGCAGCCACTGGACAAGGGGGGGCGGGGAGCTGTTTTTT. This sequence encodes CASSHWTRGGGELFF.

J is TRBJ2-1 and V is TRBV4-2; D unresolved. The germline V gene has CDR1 LGHNA and CDR2 YNFKEQ. Trimming shortened V by 0 bases and J by 2 bases, and 8 bases separated the two germline ends. This CDR3 spans 15 amino acids. CDR3 nucleotides: TGTGCCAGCAGCCAAGAGGCTCTTGCCTACAATGAGCAGTTCTTC. Its translation is CASSQEALAYNEQFF.

This chain joins TRBV7-2 and TRBJ2-5, with 9 bases that match TRBD2. Trimming removed 1 base from V and 4 bases from J; junction bases left unmatched: 7. The V gene's germline CDR1 is SGHTA and CDR2 FQGNSA. This CDR3 comprises 16 residues. The CDR3 DNA reads as TGTGCCAGCAGCTTAGTAGCGGGAGCTAGCGGAGAGACCCAGTACTTC. This codes for CASSLVAGASGETQYF.

The chain has TRBV20-1 and TRBJ1-5, with D perhaps matching TRBD1 (5 bases). The length of the CDR3 is 13 residues. The germline gives CDR1 DFQATT, CDR2 SNEGSKA (reference sequence). Trimming shortened V by 4 bases and J by 7 bases, and 14 bases separated the two germline ends. CDR3 protein: CSAIAGTRQPQHF. For the CDR3, the DNA is TGCAGTGCTATAGCAGGGACTCGGCAGCCCCAGCATTTT.

The rearrangement uses TRBV6-5 and TRBJ2-3; 9 positions agree with TRBD2. The trim removed 2 bases at V and 6 bases at J, leaving 3 bases unmatched. The CDR3 covers 14 residues. Germline V lookup: CDR1 MNHEY, CDR2 SVGAGI. CDR3 amino acids: CASSYGGRGDTQYF. The CDR3 DNA reads TGTGCCAGCAGTTACGGCGGGAGGGGGGATACGCAGTATTTT.

The chain employs TRBV20-1 and TRBJ2-7; D gene uncertain. This CDR3 has 13 amino acids. V was clipped by 5 bases and J by 0 bases, with 11 bases between them. The V gene's germline CDR1 is DFQATT and CDR2 SNEGSKA (reference sequence). In nucleotides, the CDR3 is TGCAGTGCTCCGACTCTTGGCTCCTACGAGCAGTACTTC. Its translation is CSAPTLGSYEQYF.

This clonotype came up a few times. V gene TRBV9 combines with J gene TRBJ2-1, with TRBD2 matching 16 bases. The CDR3 totals 17 residues. The germline V gene has CDR1 SGDLS and CDR2 YYNGEE. J gave up 7 bases and V 0 bases, and 4 bases lay outside the gene matches. The chain's CDR3 is CASSVAGLAGGQNEQFF. The CDR3 DNA reads TGTGCCAGCAGCGTAGCGGGACTAGCGGGGGGGCAGAATGAGCAGTTCTTC.

Only a few counts were recorded for this clonotype. The chain carries TRBV6-5 and TRBJ2-3; 11 bases fit TRBD2. This CDR3 is built from 16 residues. CDR1 is MNHEY, CDR2 SVGAGI, per germline. With 4 bases clipped from V and 0 bases from J, the junction kept 3 bases outside the gene matches. The CDR3 coding sequence is TGTGCCAGCAGTTGGACTAGCGGGCCTAGCACAGATACGCAGTATTTT. Its translation is CASSWTSGPSTDTQYF.

This clonotype was found a few times. V usage is TRBV7-8 and J usage is TRBJ1-5, with D possibly TRBD1 on 6 matching bases. Germline CDR1 and CDR2: SGHVS and FQNEAQ. The V and J ends lost 4 bases and 2 bases respectively, with 15 bases between them. The CDR3 totals 16 residues. The CDR3 loop reads CASSSTRGMGNQPQHF. The CDR3 DNA reads as TGTGCCAGCAGCTCAACCAGGGGTATGGGCAATCAGCCCCAGCATTTT.

This chain links TRBV5-1 with TRBJ2-3, with D hard to call. The V gene lost 3 bases and the J gene lost 4 bases, with 12 bases spanning the gap. CDR3 size: 14 residues. CDR1 and CDR2 (germline): SGHRS, YFSETQ. CDR3 sequence (DNA): TGCGCCAGCAGCTCCCCCCACGGAGCAGATACGCAGTATTTT. As protein: CASSSPHGADTQYF.

This chain joins TRBV12-3 or TRBV12-4 and TRBJ1-1, with 8 bases fitting TRBD1. Unmatched junction bases numbered 9, after V lost 5 bases and J lost 10 bases. The CDR3 length is 13 residues. The CDR3 here is CASSTGGTGPAFF. DNA for the CDR3: TGTGCCAGCAGTACTGGGGGGACAGGACCAGCTTTCTTT.

Only a few counts were recorded for this clonotype. This chain links TRBV21-1 with TRBJ1-4. TRBV21-1 is noted as a pseudogene. The CDR3 consists of 15 residues. CDR3 DNA: TGTGCCAGCAGCCGGACCGTTCCAACTAATGAAAAACTGTTTTTT. Protein product: CASSRTVPTNEKLFF.

The V gene is TRBV20-1, the J gene TRBJ1-1, with D possibly matching TRBD1 (5 bases). The V gene lost 4 bases and the J gene lost 5 bases, with 11 bases spanning the gap. Per the germline V gene, CDR1 is DFQATT and CDR2 is SNEGSKA (reference sequence). CDR3 length: 12 amino acids. CDR3 residues: CSAMQGYTEAFF. In DNA, the CDR3 is TGCAGTGCTATGCAGGGTTATACTGAAGCTTTCTTT.

CDR3 residues: CASSQQPVPNTEAFF. CDR3 in DNA: TGTGCCAGCAGCCAACAGCCTGTGCCCAACACTGAAGCTTTCTTT. The V call is TRBV14, the J call TRBJ1-1; D gene uncertain. CDR1 SGHDN and CDR2 FVKESK come from the germline V gene. The CDR3 contains 15 residues. V lost 2 bases and J 2 bases, leaving 12 bases between the germline ends.